The next 16 T cell receptor beta chains were all read from a single sample in a study of T-cell reconstitution after alpha-beta-depleted transplantation in children. The TCRbeta library incorporated unique molecular identifiers. A single record per CDR3 protein comes from TCRdb applying MiXCR to the PCR reads. The repertoire has roughly 500,000 distinct CDR3 sequences, approximately 12% of them found once; the top ten carry about 5.6%. The source was PBMCs from the stem cell graft donor, collected from the stem cell graft. The receptors derive from a human donor who donated a stem cell graft to a child with combined immunodeficiency.

This clonotype has at least ten counts. The V gene is TRBV12-3 or TRBV12-4, the J gene TRBJ2-1; D remains unclear. CDR3 size: 15 residues. Trimming removed 5 bases at V and 0 bases at J, with 11 bases between. In nucleotides, the CDR3 is TGTGCCAGCAGTACGGGCCTGAGCTCCTACAATGAGCAGTTCTTC. The encoded protein is CASSTGLSSYNEQFF.

This clonotype has ten or more counts. The V call is TRBV6-6, the J call TRBJ1-6, with D unresolved. The CDR3 is 12 residues long. Germline V gene data show CDR1 as MNHNY and CDR2 as SVGAGI (reference sequence). The V end lost 2 bases, the J end lost 7 bases, and 3 bases lay between the germline ends. CDR3 coding DNA: TGTGCCAGCAGTTACCCGAATTCACCCCTCCACTTT. As protein: CASSYPNSPLHF.

The chain has TRBV6-1 and TRBJ2-5, with D possibly TRBD1 on 5 matching bases. The CDR3 sequence is 15 residues long. From germline, CDR1 is MNHNS and CDR2 SASEGT. V dropped 7 bases and J dropped 1 base, with 16 bases sitting between them. The CDR3 coding sequence is TGTGCCAGCACCAAAATCAGGGCCCTCCAAGAGACCCAGTACTTC. Its translation: CASTKIRALQETQYF.

The chain's CDR3 is CASAAGAYYEQYF. The CDR3 region has the DNA TGTGCCAGCGCAGCCGGGGCGTACTACGAGCAGTACTTC. The chain carries TRBV11-2 and TRBJ2-7, with D tentatively TRBD1 or TRBD2 (5 bases each). Germline V gene sequence: CDR1 SGHAT, CDR2 FQNNGV. The CDR3 length is 13 residues. Trimming took 8 bases from V and 3 from J, leaving 14 bases between them. The whole variable domain, remainder taken from reference TRBV11-2 and TRBJ2-7, is EAGVAQSPRYKIIEKRQSVAFWCNPISGHATLYWYQQILGQGPKLLIQFQNNGVVDDSQLPKDRFSAERLKGVDSTLKIQPAKLEDSAVYLCASAAGAYYEQYFGPGTRLTVT.

On this clonotype: The germline gene is not matched at one end of the junction; a read error may be the cause. The chain links TRBV20-1 to TRBJ2-1, with 7 bases identical to TRBD2. This CDR3 spans 17 amino acids. Germline CDR1 reads DFQATT; CDR2 reads SNEGSKA (reference sequence). The CDR3 nucleotides read TGCTGTGCTAGAGATCTTCGGGCGGGAGCGTCCTACAATGAGCAGTTCTTC. The encoded protein is CCARDLRAGASYNEQFF.

This clonotype was counted only a few times. The chain has TRBV7-6 and TRBJ1-2; tentatively, D is TRBD1 (6 bases). The CDR3 has 13 amino acids. Germline CDR1 is SGHVS and CDR2 is FNYEAQ. The germline V and J ends were trimmed by 2 bases and 6 bases, with 10 bases remaining between them. CDR3 in amino acids: CASSLRGGHGYTF. CDR3 coding DNA: TGTGCCAGCAGCTTAAGGGGGGGACATGGCTACACCTTC.

This clonotype was counted ten times or more. The chain employs TRBV7-8 and TRBJ2-1; TRBD2 might be the D (6 bases). Trimming stripped 5 bases from V and 4 bases from J, with 12 bases between. The CDR3 totals 14 residues. The germline CDR1 and CDR2 sequences are SGHVS and FQNEAQ. The CDR3, as DNA: TGTGCCAGCAGCGTCGGGACTCAATACAATGAGCAGTTCTTC. Residues: CASSVGTQYNEQFF.

This clonotype came up many times. J is TRBJ2-3 and V is TRBV6-5, with 7 bases identical to TRBD1. Trimming took 2 bases from V and 0 from J; bases not matched to a gene: 5. The CDR3 contains 16 residues. CDR1 MNHEY and CDR2 SVGAGI come from the germline V gene. The CDR3 bases are TGTGCCAGCAGTTACCGAAGACAGGGCAGCACAGATACGCAGTATTTT. It encodes CASSYRRQGSTDTQYF.

The chain couples TRBV21-1 to TRBJ2-7; the DNA was not used to check the table's D call, TRBD1. TRBV21-1 is a pseudogene locus. The CDR3 consists of 17 residues. The CDR3 region has the DNA TGTGCCAGCAGCACCCCTAGGGGACAGGGGGTTTGGGACGAGCAGTACTTC. Translating gives CASSTPRGQGVWDEQYF.

This clonotype has only a few counts. J is TRBJ1-1 and V is TRBV10-3, with D maybe TRBD1 (5 bases). Germline CDR1 and CDR2: ENHRY and SYGVKD. The V and J ends lost 3 bases and 3 bases respectively, with 11 bases between them. The length of the CDR3 is 14 residues. CDR3 in amino acids: CAISDQGRHTEAFF. The DNA for the CDR3 is TGTGCCATCAGTGATCAGGGTCGGCACACTGAAGCTTTCTTT.

The chain is built from TRBV4-3 and TRBJ2-7; TRBD2 matches 8 bases. Per the germline V gene, CDR1 is LGHNA and CDR2 is YSLEER. V lost 4 bases and J lost 6; bases outside the gene matches: 11. CDR3 size: 15 residues. Written as DNA, the CDR3 is TGCGCCAGCAGCCTCCGGTCCCGGGAGGGAGCCGAGCAGTACTTC. Translated, it gives CASSLRSREGAEQYF.

At least ten counts were recorded for this clonotype. The CDR3 protein is CSARTGGDEKLFF. In DNA form, the CDR3 reads TGCAGTGCCAGGACAGGGGGCGATGAAAAACTGTTTTTT. The chain recombines TRBV20-1 with TRBJ1-4, with 11 bases that match TRBD1. After removal of 6 bases from V and 6 bases from J, the junction contained 3 bases not matched to a gene. CDR1 is DFQATT, CDR2 SNEGSKA, per germline (reference sequence). The CDR3 contains 13 residues.

This clonotype was recorded a few times. This chain joins TRBV7-8 and TRBJ1-5; the D gene is possibly TRBD1 (6 bases). This CDR3 contains 14 residues. Between the trimmed V and J ends, which lost 5 bases and 3 bases, there was a span of 11 bases. In germline, CDR1 is SGHVS, CDR2 FQNEAQ. The chain's CDR3 is CASSHGQLNQPQHF. The CDR3 DNA reads as TGTGCCAGCAGCCACGGACAGCTCAATCAGCCCCAGCATTTT.

The V call is TRBV7-8, the J call TRBJ2-3; a weak D match, TRBD2 (5 bases). The CDR3 length is 15 residues. The V gene's germline CDR1 is SGHVS and CDR2 FQNEAQ. V was trimmed by 1 base and J by 0 bases, leaving 8 bases between them. In DNA, the CDR3 is TGTGCCAGCAGCTTAGTCTCGGGAAGCACAGATACGCAGTATTTT. It translates to CASSLVSGSTDTQYF.

V and J are TRBV20-1 and TRBJ2-2; TRBD1 agrees at 8 bases. Unmatched junction bases numbered 5, after V lost 5 bases and J lost 6 bases. From germline, CDR1 is DFQATT and CDR2 SNEGSKA (reference sequence). The CDR3 runs 13 residues. The CDR3 protein is CSAPGQVAGELFF. Written as DNA, the CDR3 is TGCAGTGCTCCGGGACAGGTGGCCGGGGAGCTGTTTTTT.

This clonotype was found a few times. CDR3 loop: CASSPLAGGPSTGELFF. The CDR3 nucleotides are TGTGCCAGCAGTCCCTTAGCGGGGGGGCCGTCCACCGGGGAGCTGTTTTTT. The chain combines TRBV12-3 or TRBV12-4 with TRBJ2-2; 11 nucleotides match TRBD2. Losses at the gene ends were 5 bases for V and 4 bases for J; bases not matched to a gene: 9. The CDR3 runs 17 residues.